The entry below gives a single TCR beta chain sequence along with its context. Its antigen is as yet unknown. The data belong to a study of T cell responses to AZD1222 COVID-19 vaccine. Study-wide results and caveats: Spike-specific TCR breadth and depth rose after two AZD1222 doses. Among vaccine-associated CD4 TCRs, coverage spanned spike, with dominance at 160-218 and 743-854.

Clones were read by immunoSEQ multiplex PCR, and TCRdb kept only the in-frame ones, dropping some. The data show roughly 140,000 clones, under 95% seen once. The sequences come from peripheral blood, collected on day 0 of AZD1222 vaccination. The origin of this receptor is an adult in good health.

CDR3 region: CASPSQGNTEAFF. CDR3 nucleotides: TGTGCCAGCCCCTCCCAGGGAAACACTGAAGCTTTCTTT. The rearrangement joins TRBV5-8 to TRBJ1-1, with a weak D call TRBD1 (5 bases). V was shortened by 7 bases and J by 2 bases, with 12 bases between the two germline ends. CDR3 length equals 13 residues. The germline V gene has CDR1 SGHTS and CDR2 YDEGEE. Filled out from reference TRBV5-8 and TRBJ1-1, the complete variable domain reads EAGVTQSPTHLIKTRGQQATLRCSPISGHTSVYWYQQALGLGLQFLLWYDEGEERNRGNFPPRFSGRQFPNYSSELNVNALELEDSALYLCASPSQGNTEAFFGQGTRLTVV.